This TCR beta chain comes out of a study of T cells in localized non-small cell lung cancer. Regarding the study as a whole: Adjacent lung held a median around 60 of the top 100 tumor clones. Sequencing, confined to only one tumor region, leaves heterogeneity possible.

Of note for this clone: The antigen is undetermined.

Germline assignment: CDR1 WSHSY and CDR2 SAAADI. The CDR3 length is 13 residues. With 0 bases removed from V and 8 bases from J, the gap between germline ends came to 10 bases. Only in-frame clones appear in the TCRdb table, and some are missing; sequencing was by immunoSEQ multiplex PCR. The data contain about 2,100 clones, approximately 29% of them seen just once; the ten biggest clones take up roughly a tenth. Material: lung tumor tissue, obtained before any cancer treatment. The rearrangement links TRBV10-2 to TRBJ1-1; D is undetermined. The sequence was collected from a man aged 40-75 years with stage III squamous cell lung carcinoma. The CDR3 DNA reads as TGCGCCAGCAGTGAGTCAACCCGCTTAGAAGCTTTCTTT. It encodes CASSESTRLEAFF.